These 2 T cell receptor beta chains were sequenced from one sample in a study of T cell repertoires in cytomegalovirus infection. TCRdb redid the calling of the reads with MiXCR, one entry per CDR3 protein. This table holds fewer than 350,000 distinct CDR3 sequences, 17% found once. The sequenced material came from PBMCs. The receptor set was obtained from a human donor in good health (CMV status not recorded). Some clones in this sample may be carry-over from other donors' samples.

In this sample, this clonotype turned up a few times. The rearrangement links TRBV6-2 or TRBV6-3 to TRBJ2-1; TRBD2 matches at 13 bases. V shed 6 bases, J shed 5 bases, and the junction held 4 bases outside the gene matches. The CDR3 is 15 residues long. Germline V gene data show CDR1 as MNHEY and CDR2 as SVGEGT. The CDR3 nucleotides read TGTGCCAGCAGCCGCACTAGCGGGGGGGACAATGAGCAGTTCTTC. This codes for CASSRTSGGDNEQFF.

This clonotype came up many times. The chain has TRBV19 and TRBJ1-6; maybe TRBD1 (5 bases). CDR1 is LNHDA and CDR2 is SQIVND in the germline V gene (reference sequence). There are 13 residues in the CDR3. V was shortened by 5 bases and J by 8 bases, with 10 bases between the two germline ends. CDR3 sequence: CASSWRGDSPLHF. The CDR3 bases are TGTGCCAGTAGTTGGCGGGGCGATTCACCCCTCCACTTT.